Shown below are 32 T cell receptor beta chains from a single sample sequenced in a study of cytomegalovirus exposure and HLA in healthy donors. The PCR had 60 Vbeta and 13 Jbeta primers. TCRdb's table, derived via immunoSEQ multiplex PCR, lists solely in-frame clones and lacks some. The sample carries around 150,000 clones, over 75% recorded once. Sequenced material: PBMCs. Receptors originate from a man aged 45-65 years in good health and CMV-seropositive.

The chain recombines TRBV19 with TRBJ2-4, with TRBD2 matching over 7 bases. From germline, CDR1 is LNHDA and CDR2 SQIVND (reference sequence). The ends lost 7 bases at V and 3 bases at J; junction bases unmatched: 3. The CDR3 has 13 residues. The CDR3 region is CASKPSGKNIQYF. CDR3 coding DNA: TGTGCCAGTAAACCTAGCGGCAAAAACATTCAGTACTTC. The full variable domain, with the rest looked up from reference TRBV19 and TRBJ2-4, is DGGITQSPKYLFRKEGQNVTLSCEQNLNHDAMYWYRQDPGQGLRLIYYSQIVNDFQKGDIAEGYSVSREKKESFPLTVTSAQKNPTAFYLCASKPSGKNIQYFGAGTRLSVL.

This clone was seen only a few times. The chain joins TRBV28 to TRBJ1-1; a weak D match, TRBD1 (5 bases). There are 14 residues in the CDR3. Germline CDR1 and CDR2: MDHEN and SYDVKM. V dropped 1 base and J dropped 3 bases, with 9 bases sitting between them. Written as DNA, the CDR3 is TGTGCCAGCAGTTTATCAGGGTCGGACACTGAAGCTTTCTTT. Its protein product is CASSLSGSDTEAFF. Variable domain in full (rest from reference TRBV28 and TRBJ1-1): DVKVTQSSRYLVKRTGEKVFLECVQDMDHENMFWYRQDPGLGLRLIYFSYDVKMKEKGDIPEGYSVSREKKERFSLILESASTNQTSMYLCASSLSGSDTEAFFGQGTRLTVV.

The chain carries TRBV10-3 and TRBJ2-1, with D possibly matching TRBD2 (5 bases). Trimming removed 3 bases at V and 7 bases at J, with 19 bases between. Germline V CDR1 and CDR2: ENHRY, SYGVKD. The CDR3 runs to 16 residues. Written as DNA, the CDR3 is TGTGCCATCAGTGACTTGGCGTCGGGGTCCAGGAATGAGCAGTTCTTC. Protein: CAISDLASGSRNEQFF.

The chain employs TRBV12-5 and TRBJ2-5; 7 bases agree with TRBD1. The germline gives CDR1 LGHNT, CDR2 FRNRAP. J gave up 4 bases and V 6 bases, and 8 bases lay outside the gene matches. The CDR3 spans 14 residues. CDR3 DNA sequence: TGTGCTAGTGGGCAAGGACAGGTCGGAGAGACCCAGTACTTC. Its protein product is CASGQGQVGETQYF.

The CDR3 protein is CASSLGQYSNQPQHF. DNA for the CDR3: TGTGCCAGCAGCTTAGGCCAGTATAGCAATCAGCCCCAGCATTTT. This chain links TRBV7-2 with TRBJ1-5, with D unresolved. Looked up from germline, CDR1 is SGHTA and CDR2 is FQGNSA. Trimming took 1 base from V and 0 from J, leaving 7 bases between them. The CDR3 covers 15 residues.

The chain has TRBV2 and TRBJ1-2; TRBD1 matches 7 bases. V shed 5 bases and J 4 bases; nucleotides not matched to a gene: 13. This CDR3 has 16 residues. Germline V CDR1 and CDR2: SNHLY, FYNNEI. CDR3 region: CASSPTSGTVGYGYTF. In DNA, the CDR3 is TGTGCCAGCAGTCCGACTTCCGGGACAGTAGGCTATGGCTACACCTTC.

The chain carries TRBV14 and TRBJ2-3; weak D call: TRBD1 (6 bases). The CDR3 sequence is 17 residues long. The V end lost 11 bases, the J end lost 6 bases, and 30 bases lay between the germline ends. Germline V lookup: CDR1 SGHDN, CDR2 FVKESK. In DNA form, the CDR3 reads TGTGCCCCTCCCTCGGGACAAAGGCGAGACGACCAGGATACGCAGTATTTT. It codes for CAPPSGQRRDDQDTQYF. Using reference TRBV14 and TRBJ2-3 for the parts outside the CDR3, the full variable domain is EAGVTQFPSHSVIEKGQTVTLRCDPISGHDNLYWYRRVMGKEIKFLLHFVKESKQDESGMPNNRFLAERTGGTYSTLKVQPAELEDSGVYFCAPPSGQRRDDQDTQYFGPGTRLTVL.

This clone has more than one count but fewer than ten. The genes are TRBV7-8 and TRBJ1-2; the match to TRBD1 covers 9 bases. CDR3 length equals 14 residues. The V segment lost 2 bases and the J segment 7 bases; nucleotides outside the gene matches: 5. CDR1 is SGHVS and CDR2 is FQNEAQ in the germline V gene. The CDR3 here is CASSLRTGDSGYTF. The DNA of the CDR3 is TGTGCCAGCAGCTTAAGGACAGGGGACTCTGGCTACACCTTC.

This clone was recorded a few times. The chain recombines TRBV28 with TRBJ1-6; 9 bases agree with TRBD1. This CDR3 is built from 15 residues. The germline gives CDR1 MDHEN, CDR2 SYDVKM. Trimming cost V 5 bases and J 7 bases; bases outside gene matches: 6. CDR3 region: CASSGGQGGNSPLHF. The CDR3 bases are TGTGCCAGCAGTGGGGGACAGGGAGGCAATTCACCCCTCCACTTT.

The CDR3 sequence: CASSLSLGGVTMNTEAFF. CDR3 DNA sequence: TGTGCCAGCAGCCTCAGCTTAGGGGGGGTGACAATGAACACTGAAGCTTTCTTT. V and J are TRBV13 and TRBJ1-1, with a possible D match to TRBD1 (6 bases). Germline CDR1 PRHDT, CDR2 FYEKMQ (reference sequence). The CDR3 totals 18 residues. Trimming took off 5 bases at V and 0 bases at J, with 22 bases between the two ends.

The CDR3 spells CAWSVGDLQPQHF. The DNA of the CDR3 is TGTGCCTGGAGTGTAGGGGATCTCCAGCCCCAGCATTTT. The chain couples TRBV30 to TRBJ1-5, with D possibly matching TRBD1 (5 bases). The length of the CDR3 is 13 residues. The V gene lost 0 bases and the J gene lost 7 bases, with 10 bases spanning the gap. Germline CDR1 reads GTSNPN; CDR2 reads SVGIG (reference sequence).

V is TRBV5-1 and J is TRBJ2-5; TRBD2 might be the D (6 bases). The CDR3 loop spans 15 amino acids. CDR1 is SGHRS and CDR2 is YFSETQ in the germline V gene. Trimming stripped 0 bases from V and 1 base from J, with 10 bases between. The CDR3 sequence: CASSLVGGAQETQYF. In DNA, the CDR3 is TGCGCCAGCAGCTTGGTAGGCGGGGCCCAAGAGACCCAGTACTTC.

V usage is TRBV5-1 and J usage is TRBJ2-1; D not resolved. Between the trimmed V and J ends, which lost 2 bases and 0 bases, there was a span of 12 bases. Germline V gene data show CDR1 as SGHRS and CDR2 as YFSETQ. The CDR3 runs 16 residues. The CDR3 loop is CASSFLTASSYNEQFF. In DNA form, the CDR3 reads TGCGCCAGCAGCTTCCTAACCGCGAGCTCCTACAATGAGCAGTTCTTC.

The chain joins TRBV2 to TRBJ1-2; TRBD1 agrees at 10 bases. Germline CDR1 reads SNHLY; CDR2 reads FYNNEI. The CDR3 is 15 residues long. J gave up 7 bases and V 2 bases, and 7 bases lay outside the gene matches. The CDR3 protein is CASSERGQGTGGYTF. CDR3 nucleotide sequence: TGTGCCAGCAGTGAACGGGGACAGGGGACCGGTGGCTACACCTTC.

The chain combines TRBV9 with TRBJ2-5; tentatively, D is TRBD2 (5 bases). Germline V gives CDR1 SGDLS, CDR2 YYNGEE. The CDR3 extends over 16 amino acids. V shed 0 bases and J shed 1 base, with 13 bases lying between them. CDR3 DNA sequence: TGTGCCAGCAGCGTAGGAGTAGCGCCCGTCCAAGAGACCCAGTACTTC. Translated, it gives CASSVGVAPVQETQYF.

The V call is TRBV2, the J call TRBJ1-5; TRBD1 aligns across 8 bases. Germline CDR1 and CDR2: SNHLY and FYNNEI. CDR3 size: 15 residues. The V gene end was trimmed by 6 bases and the J gene end by 3 bases; junction bases not matched to a gene: 7. The CDR3 here is CASSQTGVNNQPQHF. The CDR3 DNA reads as TGTGCCAGCAGCCAGACAGGGGTAAACAATCAGCCCCAGCATTTT.

This chain uses TRBV2 with TRBJ1-5, with D tentatively TRBD1 (6 bases). The CDR3 consists of 13 residues. Trimming removed 11 bases from V and 0 bases from J, with 11 bases in between. Germline loops: CDR1 SNHLY, CDR2 FYNNEI. Here the CDR3 reads CASSGHSNQPQHF. CDR3 DNA: TGTGCCTCGTCGGGACATAGCAATCAGCCCCAGCATTTT.

The chain carries TRBV28 and TRBJ1-2, with TRBD1 identical over 9 bases. CDR3 size: 15 residues. Losses at the gene ends were 5 bases for V and 4 bases for J; bases not matched to a gene: 8. Per germline, CDR1 MDHEN and CDR2 SYDVKM. DNA of the CDR3: TGTGCCAGCAGTCCCACAGGGGGCCAAGGCTATGGCTACACCTTC. Protein: CASSPTGGQGYGYTF.

The gene calls are TRBV5-1 and TRBJ1-1; 8 bases match TRBD1. Germline V gene data show CDR1 as SGHRS and CDR2 as YFSETQ. This CDR3 is built from 13 residues. V lost 3 bases and J lost 4; bases outside the gene matches: 2. The chain's CDR3 is CASSWQGATEAFF. In DNA form, the CDR3 reads TGCGCCAGCAGCTGGCAGGGGGCCACTGAAGCTTTCTTT.

V is TRBV4-1 and J is TRBJ1-2; a possible D gene is TRBD1 (6 bases). Germline V gene data show CDR1 as MGHRA and CDR2 as YSYEKL. V gave up 4 bases and J gave up 2 bases, with 14 bases separating them. CDR3 size: 15 residues. CDR3 loop: CASSLLGGGNYGYTF. CDR3 nucleotides: TGCGCCAGCAGCCTCCTCGGGGGGGGCAACTATGGCTACACCTTC.

In DNA, the CDR3 is TGTGCCAGCAGCTTGGCAAAATTAGGGACAGGGGCCGCCGGACATCAGCCCCAGCATTTT. As protein: CASSLAKLGTGAAGHQPQHF. V usage is TRBV7-8 and J usage is TRBJ1-5, with 10 nucleotides matching TRBD1. The J segment lost 5 bases and the V segment lost 3 bases, leaving 19 bases of the junction unmatched. CDR1 is SGHVS, CDR2 FQNEAQ, per germline. The CDR3 totals 20 residues.

There are a few counts of this clone. In DNA, the CDR3 is TGTGCCAGTAGTATAGTGGCAGTTGGCAATCAGCCCCAGCATTTT. Translated: CASSIVAVGNQPQHF. The chain joins TRBV19 to TRBJ1-5; D unclear. CDR1 is LNHDA, CDR2 SQIVND, per germline (reference sequence). Deletions cut 1 base from V and 2 bases from J, with 9 bases between. The CDR3 consists of 15 residues. The complete variable domain, with remaining parts taken from reference TRBV19 and TRBJ1-5, reads DGGITQSPKYLFRKEGQNVTLSCEQNLNHDAMYWYRQDPGQGLRLIYYSQIVNDFQKGDIAEGYSVSREKKESFPLTVTSAQKNPTAFYLCASSIVAVGNQPQHFGDGTRLSIL.

The CDR3 DNA follows: TGTGCCGGGGAATTAGGGACAGGGACCTATGGCTACACCTTC. This codes for CAGELGTGTYGYTF. The chain has TRBV6-1 and TRBJ1-2, with 9 bases identical to TRBD1. Per the germline V gene, CDR1 is MNHNS and CDR2 is SASEGT. V was pared by 11 bases and J by 4 bases, with 11 bases of the junction left unmatched. The CDR3 contains 14 residues.

J is TRBJ2-7 and V is TRBV7-9, with TRBD1 identical over 7 bases. Trimming took 2 bases from V and 3 from J; bases not matched to a gene: 1. The CDR3 covers 13 residues. Germline CDR1 and CDR2: SEHNR and FQNEAQ (reference sequence). The CDR3 reads CASSLNRGYEQYF. The CDR3, as DNA: TGTGCCAGCAGCTTAAACAGGGGCTACGAGCAGTACTTC. Full variable domain (outside the CDR3, taken from reference TRBV7-9 and TRBJ2-7): DTGVSQNPRHKITKRGQNVTFRCDPISEHNRLYWYRQTLGQGPEFLTYFQNEAQLEKSRLLSDRFSAERPKGSFSTLEIQRTEQGDSAMYLCASSLNRGYEQYFGPGTRLTVT.

On this clone itself: The sample contains more than one DNA sequence encoding this CDR3. The chain carries TRBV5-1 and TRBJ2-1; TRBD2 matches at 8 bases. CDR1 SGHRS and CDR2 YFSETQ come from the germline V gene. Losses at the gene ends were 4 bases for V and 3 bases for J; bases not matched to a gene: 6. The CDR3 contains 15 residues. CDR3 sequence: CASSLSAGGYNEQFF. CDR3 bases: TGCGCCAGCAGCCTTTCGGCGGGGGGCTACAATGAGCAGTTCTTC.

J is TRBJ1-2 and V is TRBV29-1; TRBD1 matches 9 bases. The CDR3 runs 14 residues. Germline lookup yields CDR1 SQVTM and CDR2 ANQGSEA. The J segment lost 4 bases and the V segment lost 6 bases, leaving 9 bases of the junction unmatched. CDR3 bases: TGCAGCGTAAAACAGGGGGCGGGGGGCTATGGCTACACCTTC. It yields the protein CSVKQGAGGYGYTF. The full variable domain, rest sourced from reference TRBV29-1 and TRBJ1-2, is SAVISQKPSRDICQRGTSLTIQCQVDSQVTMMFWYRQQPGQSLTLIATANQGSEATYESGFVIDKFPISRPNLTFSTLTVSNMSPEDSSIYLCSVKQGAGGYGYTFGSGTRLTVV.

The rearrangement joins TRBV28 to TRBJ1-2; weak D call: TRBD1 (6 bases). Trimming removed 8 bases at V and 4 bases at J, with 29 bases between. Germline V gene lookup returns CDR1 MDHEN and CDR2 SYDVKM. The CDR3 runs 18 residues. The CDR3 sequence is CASFPAHDINDRFYGYTF. The CDR3 bases are TGTGCCAGCTTTCCCGCCCACGACATAAATGACAGGTTCTATGGCTACACCTTC.

The chain uses TRBV9 and TRBJ2-7; the D gene is possibly TRBD1 (6 bases). Looked up from germline, CDR1 is SGDLS and CDR2 is YYNGEE. The CDR3 is 14 residues long. With 4 bases removed from V and 0 bases from J, the gap between germline ends came to 11 bases. The CDR3: CASSPGHPSYEQYF. The CDR3 DNA is TGTGCCAGCAGCCCGGGACACCCCTCCTACGAGCAGTACTTC.

This sequence joins TRBV7-8 and TRBJ1-3; 7 nucleotides match TRBD1. V lost 7 bases and J lost 0; bases outside the gene matches: 9. The CDR3 extends over 16 amino acids. Germline V gives CDR1 SGHVS, CDR2 FQNEAQ. The CDR3 DNA is TGTGCCAGCACCTTTACAACAGGGGCCTCTGGAAACACCATATATTTT. It specifies CASTFTTGASGNTIYF.

This chain links TRBV28 with TRBJ1-1; 9 bases are shared with TRBD1. CDR3 length equals 14 residues. Germline V CDR1 and CDR2: MDHEN, SYDVKM. V lost 3 bases, J lost 5 bases, and 4 bases stayed unmatched. CDR3 amino acids: CASSLTGGGTEAFF. CDR3 DNA sequence: TGTGCCAGCAGTTTGACAGGGGGGGGGACTGAAGCTTTCTTT.

The chain uses TRBV9 and TRBJ1-1, with D unclear. Trimming removed 4 bases at V and 2 bases at J, with 6 bases between. The V gene's germline CDR1 is SGDLS and CDR2 YYNGEE. CDR3 length: 12 amino acids. The chain's CDR3 is CASSSQNTEAFF. The CDR3 DNA is TGTGCCAGCAGCTCACAAAACACTGAAGCTTTCTTT.

About this clone itself: One junction end does not reproduce the germline sequence, and a read error may be involved. The chain has TRBV6-1 and TRBJ2-5; tentative D call: TRBD1 (6 bases). Germline lookup yields CDR1 MNHNS and CDR2 SASEGT. CDR3 size: 17 residues. The CDR3 DNA reads TGTGCCAGCATTGAACGGTTATGGACAGCGTACCAAGAGACCCAGTACTTC. This translates into CASIERLWTAYQETQYF.